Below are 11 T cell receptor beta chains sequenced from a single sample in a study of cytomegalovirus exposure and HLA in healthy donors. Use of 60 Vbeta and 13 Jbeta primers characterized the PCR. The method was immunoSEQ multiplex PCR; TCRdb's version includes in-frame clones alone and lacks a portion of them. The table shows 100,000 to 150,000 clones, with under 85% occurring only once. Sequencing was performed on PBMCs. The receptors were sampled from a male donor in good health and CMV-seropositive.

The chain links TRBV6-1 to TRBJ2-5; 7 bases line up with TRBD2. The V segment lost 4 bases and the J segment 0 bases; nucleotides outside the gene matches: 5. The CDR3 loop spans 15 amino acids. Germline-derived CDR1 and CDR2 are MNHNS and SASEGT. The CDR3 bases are TGTGCCAGCAGTGTAAAGACTAGCCACCAAGAGACCCAGTACTTC. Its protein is CASSVKTSHQETQYF.

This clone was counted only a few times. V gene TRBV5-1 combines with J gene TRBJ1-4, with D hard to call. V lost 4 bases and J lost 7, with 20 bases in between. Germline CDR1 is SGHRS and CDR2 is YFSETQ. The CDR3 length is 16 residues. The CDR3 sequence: CASSPEWTDYSEKLFF. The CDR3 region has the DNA TGCGCCAGCAGCCCCGAATGGACGGACTACAGTGAAAAACTGTTTTTT.

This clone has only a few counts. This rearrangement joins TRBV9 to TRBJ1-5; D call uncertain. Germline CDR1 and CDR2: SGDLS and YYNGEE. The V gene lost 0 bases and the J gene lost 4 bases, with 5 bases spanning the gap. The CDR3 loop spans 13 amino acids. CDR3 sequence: CASSVAPNQPQHF. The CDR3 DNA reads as TGTGCCAGCAGCGTAGCTCCTAATCAGCCCCAGCATTTT. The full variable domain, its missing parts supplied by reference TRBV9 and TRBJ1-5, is DSGVTQTPKHLITATGQRVTLRCSPRSGDLSVYWYQQSLDQGLQFLIQYYNGEERAKGNILERFSAQQFPDLHSELNLSSLELGDSALYFCASSVAPNQPQHFGDGTRLSIL.

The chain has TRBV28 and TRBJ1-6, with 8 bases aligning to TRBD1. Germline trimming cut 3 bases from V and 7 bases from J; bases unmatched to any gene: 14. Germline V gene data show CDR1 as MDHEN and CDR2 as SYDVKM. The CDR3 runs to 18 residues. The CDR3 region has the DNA TGTGCCAGCAGTTTGTCTCAGGGGGCCGCCCTTTCGAATTCACCCCTCCACTTT. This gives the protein CASSLSQGAALSNSPLHF.

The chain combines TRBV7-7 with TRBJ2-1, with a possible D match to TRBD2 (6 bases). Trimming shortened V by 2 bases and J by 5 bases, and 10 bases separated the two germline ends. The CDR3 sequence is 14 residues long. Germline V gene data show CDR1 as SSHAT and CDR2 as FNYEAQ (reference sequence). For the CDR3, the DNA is TGTGCCAGCAGCTTACGAGCGGGTCACAATGAGCAGTTCTTC. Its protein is CASSLRAGHNEQFF.

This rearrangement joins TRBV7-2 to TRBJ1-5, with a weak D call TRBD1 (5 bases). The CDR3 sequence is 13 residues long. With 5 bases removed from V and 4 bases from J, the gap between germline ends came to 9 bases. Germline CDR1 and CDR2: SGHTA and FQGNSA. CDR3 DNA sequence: TGTGCCAGCAGCCGGGCAGGGAATCAGCCCCAGCATTTT. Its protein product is CASSRAGNQPQHF.

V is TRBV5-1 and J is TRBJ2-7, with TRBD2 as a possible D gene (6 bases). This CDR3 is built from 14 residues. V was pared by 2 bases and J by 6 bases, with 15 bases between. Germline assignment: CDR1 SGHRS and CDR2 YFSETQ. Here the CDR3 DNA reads TGCGCCAGCAGCTTAGGAGGGGACGTCGGCGAGCAGTACTTC. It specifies CASSLGGDVGEQYF.

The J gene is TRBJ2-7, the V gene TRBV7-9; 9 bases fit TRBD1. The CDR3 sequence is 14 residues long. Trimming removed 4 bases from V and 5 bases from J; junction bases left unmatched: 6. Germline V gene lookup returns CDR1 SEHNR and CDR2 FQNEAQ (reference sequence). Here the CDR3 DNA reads TGTGCCAGCAGCTCCCCGGGACAGGGAAACGAGCAGTACTTC. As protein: CASSSPGQGNEQYF.

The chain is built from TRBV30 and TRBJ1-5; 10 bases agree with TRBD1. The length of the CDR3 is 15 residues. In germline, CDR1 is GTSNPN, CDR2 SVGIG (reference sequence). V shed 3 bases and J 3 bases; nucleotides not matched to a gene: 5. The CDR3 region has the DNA TGTGCCTGGAGCTGGGGGACAGGGGACAATCAGCCCCAGCATTTT. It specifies CAWSWGTGDNQPQHF. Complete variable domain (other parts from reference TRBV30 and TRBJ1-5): SQTIHQWPATLVQPVGSPLSLECTVEGTSNPNLYWYRQAAGRGLQLLFYSVGIGQISSEVPQNLSASRPQDRQFILSSKKLLLSDSGFYLCAWSWGTGDNQPQHFGDGTRLSIL.

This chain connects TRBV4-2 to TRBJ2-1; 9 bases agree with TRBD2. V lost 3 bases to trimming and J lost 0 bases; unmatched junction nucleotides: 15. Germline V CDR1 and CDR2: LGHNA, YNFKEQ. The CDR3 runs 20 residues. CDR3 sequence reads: CASSHRGAGGTDSSYNEQFF. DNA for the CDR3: TGTGCCAGCAGCCACCGGGGTGCGGGGGGGACCGACAGCTCCTACAATGAGCAGTTCTTC.

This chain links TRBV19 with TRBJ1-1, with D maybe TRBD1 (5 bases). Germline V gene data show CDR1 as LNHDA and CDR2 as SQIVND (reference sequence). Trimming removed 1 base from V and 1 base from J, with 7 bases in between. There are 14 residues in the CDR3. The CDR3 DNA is TGTGCCAGTAGTATAGGCGGGGCGAACACTGAAGCTTTCTTT. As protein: CASSIGGANTEAFF.